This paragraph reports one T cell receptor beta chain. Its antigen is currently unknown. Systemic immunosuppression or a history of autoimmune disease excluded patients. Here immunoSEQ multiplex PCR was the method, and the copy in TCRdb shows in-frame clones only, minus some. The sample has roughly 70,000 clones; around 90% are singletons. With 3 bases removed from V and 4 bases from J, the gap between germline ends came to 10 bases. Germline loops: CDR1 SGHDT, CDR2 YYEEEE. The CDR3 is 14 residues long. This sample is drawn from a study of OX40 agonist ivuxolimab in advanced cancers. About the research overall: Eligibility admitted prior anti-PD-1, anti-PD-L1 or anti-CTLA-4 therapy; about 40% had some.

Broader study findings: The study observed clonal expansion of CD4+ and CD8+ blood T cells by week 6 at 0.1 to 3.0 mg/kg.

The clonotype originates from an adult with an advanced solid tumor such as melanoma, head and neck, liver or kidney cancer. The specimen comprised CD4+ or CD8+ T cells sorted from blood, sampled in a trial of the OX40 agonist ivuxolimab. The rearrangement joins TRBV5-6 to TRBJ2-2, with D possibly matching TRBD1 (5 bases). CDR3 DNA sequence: TGTGCCAGCAGCTGGACAATACTCACCGGGGAGCTGTTTTTT. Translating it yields CASSWTILTGELFF.